The 25 T cell receptor beta chains reported below all come from one sample, sequenced in a study of T-cell reconstitution after alpha-beta-depleted transplantation in children. This sample's TCRbeta library carried unique molecular identifier barcodes. TCRdb re-derived calls from the PCR reads in MiXCR, one entry per CDR3 protein. The table records fewer than 550,000 distinct CDR3 sequences, roughly 10% of them present only once. The sample here was PBMCs, mostly from graft donor cells, taken 180 days after TCRalphabeta/CD19-depleted stem cell transplant. Receptor source: a female patient between 2 and 15 years old who had a stem cell transplant for aplastic anemia, so the T cells may come from the graft donor.

Ten or more counts support this clonotype. The rearrangement links TRBV7-9 to TRBJ2-2; no reliable D call. Germline V CDR1 and CDR2: SEHNR, FQNEAQ (reference sequence). The CDR3 is made up of 15 amino acids. Trimming stripped 3 bases from V and 4 bases from J, with 12 bases between. CDR3 residues: CASSLVADFTGELFF. CDR3 coding DNA: TGTGCCAGCAGCTTGGTGGCAGATTTCACCGGGGAGCTGTTTTTT.

V is TRBV5-1 and J is TRBJ2-1, with 7 bases fitting TRBD2. This CDR3 comprises 15 residues. The V gene's germline CDR1 is SGHRS and CDR2 YFSETQ. The J segment lost 12 bases and the V segment lost 0 bases, leaving 12 bases of the junction unmatched. The chain's CDR3 is CASSLVRVAGCGQFF. CDR3 coding DNA: TGCGCCAGCAGCTTGGTAAGGGTAGCGGGTTGTGGGCAGTTCTTC.

The chain employs TRBV6-2 or TRBV6-3 and TRBJ2-7; 10 nucleotides line up with TRBD2. Germline-derived CDR1 and CDR2 are MNHEY and SVGEGT. There are 15 residues in the CDR3. V lost 4 bases to trimming and J lost 6 bases; unmatched junction nucleotides: 9. In DNA, the CDR3 is TGTGCCAGCAGTTCTCCGGCTAGCGGGAGAGGCGAGCAGTACTTC. It specifies CASSSPASGRGEQYF.

The chain couples TRBV12-3 or TRBV12-4 to TRBJ1-2, with a weak D call TRBD1 (5 bases). The V gene lost 6 bases and the J gene lost 3 bases, with 11 bases spanning the gap. CDR3 size: 13 residues. CDR3 in amino acids: CASRQAGDYGYTF. The CDR3 region has the DNA TGTGCCAGCAGGCAAGCGGGGGACTATGGCTACACCTTC.

The table lists this clonotype with a few counts. The chain employs TRBV5-1 and TRBJ2-5; 7 bases map to TRBD1. The junction had 4 bases not matched to a gene; V was cut back by 1 base and J by 1 base. The CDR3 spans 15 residues. Germline CDR1 and CDR2: SGHRS and YFSETQ. The CDR3 sequence is CASSLNGQVQETQYF. Written as DNA, the CDR3 is TGCGCCAGCAGCTTGAACGGACAGGTCCAAGAGACCCAGTACTTC.

CDR3 sequence: CSVEGLAGETGELFF. The DNA of the CDR3 is TGCAGCGTTGAAGGACTAGCGGGAGAGACCGGGGAGCTGTTTTTT. This chain links TRBV29-1 with TRBJ2-2; 12 positions match TRBD2. V shed 1 base, J shed 5 bases, and the junction held 2 bases outside the gene matches. This CDR3 is built from 15 residues. Per the germline V gene, CDR1 is SQVTM and CDR2 is ANQGSEA.

This clonotype was counted between two and nine times. This rearrangement joins TRBV15 to TRBJ2-4, with D perhaps TRBD2 (5 bases). CDR1 is LNHNV and CDR2 is YYDKDF in the germline V gene (reference sequence). V lost 4 bases, J lost 6 bases, and 13 bases lay in between. This CDR3 is 14 amino acids long. The CDR3 DNA follows: TGTGCCACCAGCACCCCCCGGGGTTTAAACATTCAGTACTTC. The encoded protein is CATSTPRGLNIQYF.

CDR3 sequence reads: CAISEGNEQYV. The DNA of the CDR3 is TGTGCCATCAGTGAGGGCAACGAGCAGTACGTC. The chain is built from TRBV10-3 and TRBJ2-7; no clear D gene. This CDR3 has 11 amino acids. The ends were cut back, 2 bases at V and 5 bases at J, with 4 bases in the middle. Germline-derived CDR1 and CDR2 are ENHRY and SYGVKD.

This clonotype turned up a few times. This rearrangement joins TRBV29-1 to TRBJ2-5; 11 bases map to TRBD1. Germline CDR1 reads SQVTM; CDR2 reads ANQGSEA. The CDR3 totals 12 residues. The V segment lost 7 bases and the J segment 5 bases; nucleotides outside the gene matches: 3. Here the CDR3 reads CSGTGGTETQYF. The CDR3 DNA follows: TGCAGCGGGACAGGGGGCACGGAGACCCAGTACTTC. Full variable domain (rest looked up from reference TRBV29-1 and TRBJ2-5): SAVISQKPSRDICQRGTSLTIQCQVDSQVTMMFWYRQQPGQSLTLIATANQGSEATYESGFVIDKFPISRPNLTFSTLTVSNMSPEDSSIYLCSGTGGTETQYFGPGTRLLVL.

The sample holds a few counts of this clonotype. The rearrangement uses TRBV28 and TRBJ2-3; D not certain. V was trimmed by 5 bases and J by 3 bases, leaving 18 bases between them. The CDR3 is 16 amino acids. Looked up from germline, CDR1 is MDHEN and CDR2 is SYDVKM. The CDR3 coding sequence is TGTGCCAGCAGTCCTTTGCCTTTCGGAGTAACAGATACGCAGTATTTT. Its protein is CASSPLPFGVTDTQYF.

This clonotype was counted between two and nine times. The chain joins TRBV24-1 to TRBJ2-2; TRBD1 agrees at 10 bases. Looked up from germline, CDR1 is KGHDR and CDR2 is SFDVKD. CDR3 length: 16 amino acids. Trimming at V came to 3 bases and at J to 6 bases, leaving 6 bases not matched to a gene. CDR3 in DNA: TGTGCCACCAGTGATCCCGGGACAGGGGCCCCCGGGGAGCTGTTTTTT. Residues: CATSDPGTGAPGELFF.

This clonotype came up many times. V usage is TRBV5-1 and J usage is TRBJ1-2, with D possibly being TRBD1 (5 bases). The V end lost 0 bases, the J end lost 3 bases, and 9 bases lay between the germline ends. CDR3 size: 14 residues. Germline-derived CDR1 and CDR2 are SGHRS and YFSETQ. This chain's CDR3 is CASSLVGGDYGYTF. DNA for the CDR3: TGCGCCAGCAGCTTGGTCGGGGGAGACTATGGCTACACCTTC.

This clonotype was picked up a small number of times. The V gene is TRBV12-3 or TRBV12-4, the J gene TRBJ2-7; 9 bases map to TRBD1. The ends lost 6 bases at V and 7 bases at J; junction bases unmatched: 10. The CDR3 spans 14 residues. In DNA form, the CDR3 reads TGTGCCAGCAGATTAAGGACAGGGGTGGATGAGCAGTACTTC. This encodes CASRLRTGVDEQYF.

J is TRBJ2-1 and V is TRBV20-1, with D hard to call. The CDR3 is 11 amino acids. Looked up from germline, CDR1 is DFQATT and CDR2 is SNEGSKA (reference sequence). This chain's CDR3 is CTTNPRLEQFF. The CDR3 region has the DNA TGCACCACTAACCCCAGGCTTGAGCAGTTCTTC.

This clonotype has just a few counts. The chain carries TRBV7-2 and TRBJ2-5, with 7 bases identical to TRBD2. The germline CDR1 and CDR2 sequences are SGHTA and FQGNSA. The ends lost 5 bases at V and 5 bases at J; junction bases unmatched: 8. CDR3 length: 14 residues. The CDR3 DNA reads TGTGCCAGCAGCCCGGATCGGCGGGGGGAGACCCAGTACTTC. Residues: CASSPDRRGETQYF.

V and J are TRBV6-2 or TRBV6-3 and TRBJ2-7, with D perhaps TRBD2 (6 bases). With 4 bases removed from V and 6 bases from J, the gap between germline ends came to 19 bases. Germline CDR1 is MNHEY and CDR2 is SVGEGT. This CDR3 is 15 amino acids long. CDR3 protein: CASSFGGTSGPEQYF. The CDR3 DNA sequence: TGTGCCAGCAGTTTCGGCGGGACCTCAGGCCCCGAGCAGTACTTC.

This clonotype was observed a handful of times. The J gene is TRBJ2-3, the V gene TRBV20-1, with 10 nucleotides matching TRBD2. Germline CDR1 reads DFQATT; CDR2 reads SNEGSKA (reference sequence). J gave up 3 bases and V 4 bases, and 7 bases lay outside the gene matches. The CDR3 is 15 amino acids. CDR3 bases: TGCAGTGCTAAACCTAGCGGGGGAAGGACAGATACGCAGTATTTT. It yields the protein CSAKPSGGRTDTQYF.

This clonotype was detected only a few times. The chain joins TRBV6-5 to TRBJ2-3; D is possibly TRBD2 (6 bases). The CDR3 length is 16 residues. CDR1 and CDR2 from the germline V gene are MNHEY and SVGAGI. V lost 2 bases and J 6 bases, leaving 18 bases between the germline ends. Written as DNA, the CDR3 is TGTGCCAGCAGTTACCGGAGGAGGGCAAGGAACGATACGCAGTATTTT. Translating gives CASSYRRRARNDTQYF.

This clonotype was found many times. The chain carries TRBV7-2 and TRBJ1-1; TRBD1 matches at 8 bases. The CDR3 is made up of 15 amino acids. From germline, CDR1 is SGHTA and CDR2 FQGNSA. J was trimmed by 0 bases and V by 1 base; bases with no gene match: 1. CDR3 protein: CASSLGTGLNTEAFF. The CDR3 coding sequence is TGTGCCAGCAGCTTAGGGACAGGGCTGAACACTGAAGCTTTCTTT.

There are a few counts of this clonotype. V gene TRBV29-1 combines with J gene TRBJ2-1, with D unclear. CDR3 length: 14 amino acids. The V end was cut by 7 bases, the J end by 9 bases, with 22 bases between. Germline CDR1 SQVTM, CDR2 ANQGSEA. The CDR3, as DNA: TGCAGCGCCCTCAGGAGTGGTCCTCTTGGTGAGCAGTTCTTC. Translating it yields CSALRSGPLGEQFF.

This clonotype was recorded a few times. The chain joins TRBV7-8 to TRBJ1-5, with D unclear. The CDR3 is 15 amino acids. V was pared by 5 bases and J by 0 bases, with 11 bases between. CDR1 and CDR2 from the germline V gene are SGHVS and FQNEAQ. The CDR3 spells CASSVLGISNQPQHF. The DNA for the CDR3 is TGTGCCAGCAGCGTACTTGGCATTAGCAATCAGCCCCAGCATTTT. Variable domain in full (rest from reference TRBV7-8 and TRBJ1-5): GAGVSQSPRYKVAKRGQDVALRCDPISGHVSLFWYQQALGQGPEFLTYFQNEAQLDKSGLPSDRFFAERPEGSVSTLKIQRTQQEDSAVYLCASSVLGISNQPQHFGDGTRLSIL.

V is TRBV5-1 and J is TRBJ2-3; no clear D gene. Germline values: CDR1 SGHRS, CDR2 YFSETQ. The CDR3 consists of 15 residues. V shed 5 bases and J shed 6 bases, with 19 bases lying between them. The CDR3 sequence is CASRFRKDPPDTQYF. In DNA form, the CDR3 reads TGCGCCAGCAGGTTTAGGAAAGATCCCCCTGATACGCAGTATTTT. The full variable domain, with the rest looked up from reference TRBV5-1 and TRBJ2-3, is KAGVTQTPRYLIKTRGQQVTLSCSPISGHRSVSWYQQTPGQGLQFLFEYFSETQRNKGNFPGRFSGRQFSNSRSEMNVSTLELGDSALYLCASRFRKDPPDTQYFGPGTRLTVL.

This clonotype has at least ten counts. The chain links TRBV6-5 to TRBJ1-1, with a possible D match to TRBD1 (6 bases). Germline lookup yields CDR1 MNHEY and CDR2 SVGAGI. The CDR3 loop spans 14 amino acids. Trimming took 2 bases from V and 11 from J, leaving 18 bases between them. CDR3: CASSYRGQPWKAFF. The CDR3 nucleotides read TGTGCCAGCAGTTACCGTGGACAGCCTTGGAAGGCTTTCTTT.

This rearrangement joins TRBV7-3 to TRBJ2-5; TRBD1 matches 7 bases. V dropped 3 bases and J dropped 3; count of bases not matched to a gene: 4. Looked up from germline, CDR1 is SGHTA and CDR2 is FQGTGA. CDR3 length equals 14 residues. CDR3 sequence reads: CASSLTGWEETQYF. The CDR3 DNA sequence: TGTGCCAGCAGCTTGACAGGGTGGGAAGAGACCCAGTACTTC.

This clonotype was found once. The J gene is TRBJ2-5, the V gene TRBV27; D remains ambiguous. This CDR3 is 13 amino acids long. From germline, CDR1 is MNHEY and CDR2 SMNVEV (reference sequence). Trimming took off 2 bases at V and 2 bases at J, with 6 bases between the two ends. For the CDR3, the DNA is TGTGCCAGCAGTTTAAAGCATCAAGAGACCCAGTACTTC. Residues: CASSLKHQETQYF.